This T cell receptor beta chain was recorded in a study of blood T cells in healthy people across ages (dated by TCRdb to the mid-2010s). Regarding the study in general: Template switching captured roughly one uniquely barcoded TCR beta cDNA molecule per two T cells in model experiments. Using deep sequencing normalized with unique cDNA molecular identifiers, the study measured how TCR beta repertoire diversity changes with age. Four age groups were formed from the donors: young (average approximately 15 years), middle-aged (approximately 41), aged (roughly 58) and long-lived (around 82). For two donors (one aged 18 to 30 and one aged 80 or older), the study analyzed two additional independent replicas of 1 million unique cDNA reads from the same blood draw. Paper-wide results and their limitations: Because donor CMV infection status was unknown, age-related changes in expanded clonotypes were potentially confounded. As age increased, observed TCR beta diversity per million T cells dropped in a roughly linear way, and a significant reduction was already evident by age 40. Conclusive comparison of naive and antigen-experienced compartments was prevented by the profiling of bulk unsorted PBMCs. Estimates of total diversity based on one million sequenced T cells were considered lower bounds and underestimates. Observed TCR beta diversity correlated strongly with the percentage of naive T cells measured by flow cytometry. Compared with the aged group, the long-lived group had more naive CD4+ T cells, fewer expanded clones and increased TCR diversity, suggesting age selection.

To note about this clonotype: Its specific antigen is unknown. Base qualities are not provided; no much larger clone lies one nucleotide away.

The library was prepared using 5' RACE. Sequencing relied on an Illumina HiSeq 2500. The second PCR ran for roughly 7 to 12 cycles and used a J-beta primer mix along with a sample-barcoded 5' primer. A unique molecular identifier was introduced onto each TCR beta cDNA molecule by a template-switch 5' adaptor carrying 12 random nucleotides. Each sample yielded at least 3 million CDR3-containing paired-end reads. First-strand cDNA synthesis was performed from all RNA using the Mint cDNA synthesis kit, with priming by a TRBC-specific oligonucleotide. All cDNA was treated with uracil-DNA glycosylase and then went through a first 18-cycle PCR with the universal primers M1SS and BC2_uni_R. From the authors' description of their analysis: Each sample was normalized by randomly selecting 1 million high-quality reads, each carrying a distinct molecular identifier. Instead of being binned into consensus sequences, reads that shared molecular identifiers were thrown out. MiTCR, set to a Q25 quality threshold and the strictest error-elimination algorithm, was used for CDR3 identification, clonotype clustering and error correction. A nonparametric unseen species model with Euler transformation was used to estimate lower-bound total TCR beta diversity. Using fastp trimming at Q25 and MiXCR clonotype assembly, TCRdb reanalyzed the public sequencing data and kept in-frame beta chains. Rows are combined by CDR3 protein, so each entry shows the most common genes and DNA. TCRdb, not the authors, supplied the V and J calls. For this sample there are around 990,000 distinct CDR3 sequences; under 30% appear just once. The top ten clones comprise about 0.8% of the sample.

The donors were roughly 40 Caucasian individuals from Russia, aged about 6 to 100 years, who were systemically healthy. Around 10 milliliters of peripheral blood were collected from each donor into EDTA-treated Vacutainer tubes. Ficoll-Paque density-gradient centrifugation was used to isolate PBMCs, with at least 6 million per sample. Total RNA, at least 6 micrograms per sample, was extracted from PBMCs with Trizol reagent. For every donor, flow cytometry on a PBMC aliquot measured the percentage of naive CD45RAhigh/CD27high T cells. CDR1 is given as SGHNT and CDR2 as YYREEE, both from the germline V gene (reference sequence). Counted from cysteine to phenylalanine, this CDR3 has 14 amino acids. Left in the record is the CDR3 DNA by itself, 42 bases read in frame from the first base. V ends up 2 bases short and J 6 bases short, with an unmatched junction base count of 7. These data also featured in a second study, about T cells of mothers and their children. From that second study: Nine systemically healthy Caucasian individuals, comprising three mothers and their six children, were included as donors. cDNA synthesis consumed the entire amount of extracted RNA, loaded at roughly 1.5 ug RNA in each 15 ul reaction. In the second PCR, the M1S primer introduced both the sample barcodes and 2-4 random nucleotides. More than 9 million TCR beta CDR3 reads were obtained from each mother, and some 3.2 million reads were obtained from each child. TCR recombination output is similarly shaped by thymic selection in related and unrelated pairs, with a minor effect exerted by inherited differences. Normalized repertoire overlap in related mother-child pairs was always slightly higher than in unrelated mother-child pairs, but the difference was never significant. No persistent microchimeric T cell clones were detected, at a sensitivity of approximately 90 clones per million clonotypes. In the study, deep NGS was used to compare the TCR beta repertoires of mothers and children, and features distinguishing related mother-child pairs from unrelated individuals were sought. The mean age was about 40 +/- 4 years for the mothers and about 12 +/- 4 years for the children. After adapters were ligated using NEBNext reagents, the libraries underwent 100+100 nt paired-end sequencing on an Illumina HiSeq 2000. To avoid cross-contamination, the mother libraries and the child libraries were prepared a month apart and sequenced in separate runs. For each donor, somewhere between roughly 450,000 and 2,000,000 distinct TCR beta clonotypes were identified. Naive TCR beta clonotypes were estimated from low-frequency clonotypes matched to each donor's FACS-determined naive share, without sorting.

Sequenced sample: blood. This TCR was sampled from a girl aged 2-15 years in good health. The sequence links TRBV5-4 to TRBJ2-5, with 7 junctional bases fitting TRBD2. The CDR3 region has the sequence CASSFGGTSKTQYF. The DNA reads TGTGCCAGCAGCTTCGGGGGGACGTCAAAGACCCAGTACTTC.